The entry below describes one T cell receptor (beta chain). Only a few counts were recorded for this clone. There is no known antigen for this receptor. Within one base of it there is no much larger clone, and no base qualities were kept. This entry is derived from a study of blood T cell repertoires in COVID-19 (dated by TCRdb to 2018 to 2021). Regarding the complete study: Samples covering the acute and convalescent phases of COVID-19 were provided by collaborators in the United States, Italy and Spain. The material from the prospective study consisted of cDNA or gDNA derived from T cells, B-cell-depleted T cells, or PBMCs. Deeply sampled blood TCRbeta repertoires from subjects exposed to, actively infected with, or recovered from COVID-19 were included in the dataset. The repertoires were released in a freely available public database meant as a resource for research on the immune response to SARS-CoV-2. The samples were drawn from two sources: the first 160 participants of the ongoing ImmuneRACE study, and about 1,300 subjects contributed by 6 global collaborators. The sample metadata nearly always contained a de-identified subject ID, COVID-19 status, age in years and sex. Where available, HLA class I and class II types were obtained from metadata supplied by the sample provider rather than from assay-based typing.

The trim is 2 bases for V and 4 bases for J, with a gap of 11 bases between the germline ends. CDR1 and CDR2 are drawn from the germline V gene: SGHTA, FQGTGA. Its CDR3 holds 14 amino acids, cysteine through phenylalanine. Solely the CDR3 DNA is kept, with 42 bases framed from the first base. TCRbeta CDR3 regions were amplified from genomic DNA by means of the immunoSEQ Assay, a bias-controlled multiplex PCR. In the original analysis: The number of nucleated cells in each sample was estimated from the amplification of reference gene primers within the assay. Sequence reads were collapsed and filtered to measure the absolute abundance of every unique TCRbeta CDR3 rearrangement. Productive Simpson clonality was computed per sample as the square root of Simpson's diversity index over productive rearrangements. TCRdb stores this immuneACCESS table with in-frame sequences only. Part of the clones is absent; in the studies checked, under half of the shortfall reflects unresolved V genes, and no reason is known for the rest. V, J and clone size are those of that table, while D and trimming were read from the DNA. The table for this sample lists around 260,000 clones; roughly 86% of them were counted only once. Roughly 9.8% of the sample comes from the top ten.

A second Seattle source provided samples from volunteer blood donors who had recovered from COVID-19. Each collaborating institution followed its own protocols to collect whole blood in K2EDTA tubes. For TCRbeta analysis, collaborators shipped samples in one of three forms: frozen whole blood, isolated PBMCs, or DNA extracted from either of those sample types. Study-wide conclusions, independent of this receptor: How much clinical and demographic metadata was included differed by source and by participant, and the metadata was provided uncurated.

Sequencing used peripheral blood. This clonotype was sampled from a middle-aged man who had recovered from COVID-19. The V and J segments used are TRBV7-3 and TRBJ2-5; TRBD2 is a weak D gene call, 6 bases matching. The bases read TGTGCCAGCAGCTTATTTGGGGACTCAGAGACCCAGTACTTC. Translated, this is CASSLFGDSETQYF.